This T cell receptor beta chain is drawn from a study of a mutant IDH1 vaccine in newly diagnosed glioma. Whole-study context: The sex distribution of treated patients was around 60% male and approximately 40% female, with a mean age of 40.4 years.

TCRdb's copy holds only in-frame clones and misses some; the assay was immunoSEQ multiplex PCR. The table records around 56,000 clones, 81% of them present only once. Time point denoted: week 23, last vaccination. The study gave 300 ug of mutant IDH1 20-mer peptide per vaccine dose, with topical imiquimod. In regard to this clone: Its antigen is unknown.

With V trimmed by 1 base and J by 5 bases, 11 bases remained unmatched. CDR1 SGHVS and CDR2 FQNEAQ come from the germline V gene. This CDR3 is built from 16 residues. Sequences were derived from PBMCs, sampled from a glioma patient whose treatment included an IDH1 peptide vaccine. The TCR sequence derives from a woman between 35 and 50 years old with glioma. Some clones in this sample may be carry-over from other donors' samples. The chain has TRBV7-8 and TRBJ2-7; 7 bases map to TRBD1. The chain's CDR3 is CASSLGFSGGLDEQYF. The CDR3 coding sequence is TGTGCCAGCAGCTTAGGGTTTTCAGGGGGTCTCGACGAGCAGTACTTC.